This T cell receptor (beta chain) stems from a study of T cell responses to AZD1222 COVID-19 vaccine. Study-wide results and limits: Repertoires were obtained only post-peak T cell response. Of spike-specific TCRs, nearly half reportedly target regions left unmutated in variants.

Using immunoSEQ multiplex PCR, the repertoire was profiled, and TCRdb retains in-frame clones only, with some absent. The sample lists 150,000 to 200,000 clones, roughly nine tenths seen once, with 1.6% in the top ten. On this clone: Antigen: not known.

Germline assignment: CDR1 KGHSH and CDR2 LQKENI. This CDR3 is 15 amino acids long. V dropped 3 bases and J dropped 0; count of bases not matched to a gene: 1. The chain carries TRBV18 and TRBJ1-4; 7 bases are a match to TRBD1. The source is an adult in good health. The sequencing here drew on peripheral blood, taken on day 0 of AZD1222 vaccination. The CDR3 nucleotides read TGTGCCAGCTCACCCGGACAGGCAACTAATGAAAAACTGTTTTTT. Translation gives CASSPGQATNEKLFF.